These 12 T cell receptor beta chains were all obtained from the same sample, sequenced in a study of shared clonotypes between healthy human individuals. Clones were sequenced by immunoSEQ multiplex PCR, and TCRdb holds only the in-frame ones, with some missing. The sample consists of roughly 2.1 million clones, under 95% of them appearing once. Naive CD8 cells, CD45RO-negative and positively selected for CCR7, excluded terminally differentiated effector memory CD45RA+ cells. Sequenced: naive CD8+ T cells from PBMCs. The receptor set was obtained from a young man in good health. Some clones in this sample may be carry-over from other donors' samples.

The gene calls are TRBV5-1 and TRBJ1-5; D might be TRBD1 (6 bases). The length of the CDR3 is 15 residues. Trimming left V 0 bases short and J 4 bases short, with 11 bases between. Germline V gene lookup returns CDR1 SGHRS and CDR2 YFSETQ. The CDR3 nucleotides read TGCGCCAGCAGCTTGGAGGGGGGGCGGAATCAGCCCCAGCATTTT. Translating gives CASSLEGGRNQPQHF.

The rearrangement links TRBV13 to TRBJ2-3, with a possible D match to TRBD1 (6 bases). This CDR3 region has 15 residues. Trimming removed 5 bases from V and 3 bases from J, with 15 bases in between. Germline V lookup: CDR1 PRHDT, CDR2 FYEKMQ (reference sequence). CDR3 loop: CASSVTPRGTDTQYF. For the CDR3, the DNA is TGTGCCAGCAGCGTCACCCCTAGGGGGACAGATACGCAGTATTTT.

V gene TRBV5-1 combines with J gene TRBJ1-2, with D possibly TRBD1 on 6 matching bases. V dropped 4 bases and J dropped 7 bases, with 11 bases sitting between them. CDR3 length: 12 amino acids. The germline V gene has CDR1 SGHRS and CDR2 YFSETQ. The CDR3 nucleotides read TGCGCCAGCAGCACGGACAGCCCTGGCTACACCTTC. Translated: CASSTDSPGYTF.

V usage is TRBV7-9 and J usage is TRBJ2-5; weak D call: TRBD2 (7 bases). This CDR3 spans 13 amino acids. Trimming shortened V by 6 bases and J by 5 bases, and 13 bases separated the two germline ends. The germline V gene encodes CDR1 SEHNR and CDR2 FQNEAQ (reference sequence). CDR3 nucleotide sequence: TGTGCCAGCAGGTGGCCGGGGGGCGAGACCCAGTACTTC. The encoded protein is CASRWPGGETQYF.

Concerning this clone itself: The same CDR3 also results from other DNA sequences found in this sample. The chain recombines TRBV7-8 with TRBJ2-5; 9 nucleotides match TRBD2. Germline lookup yields CDR1 SGHVS and CDR2 FQNEAQ. CDR3 length: 16 residues. The V gene end was trimmed by 5 bases and the J gene end by 0 bases; junction bases not matched to a gene: 7. The CDR3 sequence: CASSPPGLADQETQYF. The CDR3 DNA reads TGTGCCAGCAGCCCTCCGGGACTAGCTGACCAAGAGACCCAGTACTTC.

Points on this clone: Other DNA sequences in this sample translate to the same CDR3. The rearrangement links TRBV29-1 to TRBJ2-2; D is unresolved. The CDR3 is made up of 11 amino acids. Trimming left V 7 bases short and J 8 bases short, with 11 bases between. CDR1 is SQVTM, CDR2 ANQGSEA, per germline. CDR3: CSARLGGELFF. The CDR3 DNA reads as TGCAGCGCCCGGCTTGGGGGGGAGCTGTTTTTT.

This clone showed up just once. The chain links TRBV7-2 to TRBJ2-7, with 11 bases aligning to TRBD2. Germline V CDR1 and CDR2: SGHTA, FQGNSA. J was trimmed by 2 bases and V by 3 bases; bases with no gene match: 6. The CDR3 length is 16 residues. This chain's CDR3 is CASSLAGTSGPYEQYF. The CDR3, as DNA: TGTGCCAGCAGCTTGGCCGGGACTAGCGGCCCCTACGAGCAGTACTTC.

The gene calls are TRBV12-5 and TRBJ2-1, with 10 nucleotides matching TRBD1. With 5 bases clipped from V and 7 bases from J, the junction kept 5 bases outside the gene matches. CDR1 LGHNT and CDR2 FRNRAP come from the germline V gene. The CDR3 spans 14 residues. CDR3 DNA sequence: TGTGCTAGTGGTATAAGGGACAGGGGAAATGAGCAGTTCTTC. Its translation: CASGIRDRGNEQFF.

The V call is TRBV28, the J call TRBJ1-2; perhaps TRBD1 as D (6 bases). V was shortened by 6 bases and J by 8 bases, with 16 bases between the two germline ends. CDR1 is MDHEN and CDR2 is SYDVKM in the germline V gene. The CDR3 extends over 13 amino acids. CDR3: CASSLRTEPGYTF. In DNA form, the CDR3 reads TGTGCCAGCAGCCTTCGGACAGAACCCGGCTACACCTTC.

V usage is TRBV27 and J usage is TRBJ1-2, with a possible D match to TRBD1 (5 bases). The V and J ends lost 2 bases and 1 base respectively, with 11 bases between them. Germline CDR1 reads MNHEY; CDR2 reads SMNVEV (reference sequence). The CDR3 runs 15 residues. Here the CDR3 reads CASSLKGSGNYGYTF. The CDR3 bases are TGTGCCAGCAGTTTAAAGGGGTCGGGTAACTATGGCTACACCTTC.

This clone appeared a single time. The CDR3 nucleotides are TGTGCCAGCAGCGGACCGTCAGGGGGGTGGACTGAAGCTTTCTTT. Its translation: CASSGPSGGWTEAFF. The chain couples TRBV5-6 to TRBJ1-1; TRBD1 agrees at 7 bases. This CDR3 is 15 amino acids long. Looked up from germline, CDR1 is SGHDT and CDR2 is YYEEEE. J lost 5 bases, V lost 4 bases, and 11 bases had no gene match.

For the CDR3, the DNA is TGTGCCAGCAGTTTCCTTGGTGCCGCCGGGACAGGGGATGGCTACACCTTC. This gives the protein CASSFLGAAGTGDGYTF. V is TRBV28 and J is TRBJ1-2; 10 nucleotides align to TRBD1. V trimming: 3 bases; J trimming: 6 bases; junction bases outside the gene matches: 13. The CDR3 is 17 residues long. Germline-derived CDR1 and CDR2 are MDHEN and SYDVKM.